The rows below give T cell receptor beta chains drawn from one sample of a study of cytomegalovirus exposure and HLA in healthy donors. Produced via immunoSEQ multiplex PCR; TCRdb's table is partial and in-frame only. The profile covers some 150,000 clones, with about 80% appearing a single time and 5% to 5.5% taken by the ten largest. Sequencing was done on a sample of PBMCs. These receptors all stem from a male donor in good health and CMV-seronegative. The CDR3 runs from the conserved cysteine through the conserved F or W. Fields, in order: CDR3 DNA, CDR3 protein, J gene, D gene, V gene, clone size. A D gene is named only where the DNA matches it firmly. Rows give clone size only sometimes, using once, few, many, or a class for an expanded clone.

TGCGCCAGCAGCTCGGGTGGCTCTGGAAACACCATATATTTT CASSSGGSGNTIYF TRBJ1-3 . TRBV5-1 .
TGTGCCATTACGACAGGGTATGAGCAGTTCTTC CAITTGYEQFF TRBJ2-1 TRBD1 TRBV7-9 .
TGTGCCAGCAGCCTCACTCCCGGGAGCACAGATACGCAGTATTTT CASSLTPGSTDTQYF TRBJ2-3 . TRBV9 .
TGTGCCAGCAGTGATACGGGGTATAGCACAGATACGCAGTATTTT CASSDTGYSTDTQYF TRBJ2-3 . TRBV2 .
TGTGCCAGCAGCTCCGTCCTGGGGGACATGGATGGCTACACCTTC CASSSVLGDMDGYTF TRBJ1-2 . TRBV7-6 .
TGCGCCAGCAGCCAAGACTGGACAGGGAATGAAAAACTGTTTTTT CASSQDWTGNEKLFF TRBJ1-4 TRBD1 TRBV4-1 .
TGTGCCAGCATTCCCTCCTTTGTCTCTGGGGCCAACGTCCTGACTTTC CASIPSFVSGANVLTF TRBJ2-6 . TRBV6-6 few
TGCGCCAGCAGCGCCCAGACAGGCGCTGGAAACACCATATATTTT CASSAQTGAGNTIYF TRBJ1-3 . TRBV5-1 .
TGCAGTGCCAGACCCGGGACTGAAGCTTTCTTT CSARPGTEAFF TRBJ1-1 . TRBV20-1 .
TGCGCCAGCAGCCAAGACCAGGGCAGGGTGAACTATGGCTACACCTTC CASSQDQGRVNYGYTF TRBJ1-2 . TRBV4-3 .
TGTGCCAGCAGCCAAGAGGGAGGGCGGGGAGCTTTCTTT CASSQEGGRGAFF TRBJ1-1 . TRBV4-2 few
TGTGCCAGCAGTTTAGGACCAGGGATAGTTTCAGACACTGAAGCTTTCTTT CASSLGPGIVSDTEAFF TRBJ1-1 . TRBV28 .
TGTGCCGTCCCCGGGGGACAGGGATCGAACTATGGCTACACCTTC CAVPGGQGSNYGYTF TRBJ1-2 TRBD1 TRBV6-6 .
TGTGCCAGCAGTTTTCGGGGCGGGGGGGCAATAGATACGCAGTATTTT CASSFRGGGAIDTQYF TRBJ2-3 TRBD2 TRBV6-5 .
TGCGCCAGCAGCACATGGGACAGCGTGGAGCAGTACTTC CASSTWDSVEQYF TRBJ2-7 TRBD1 TRBV5-1 .
TGTGCCAGCTCAGGAGGGTCGGACACTGAAGCTTTCTTT CASSGGSDTEAFF TRBJ1-1 . TRBV18 .
TGTGCCAGCAGGGGAGGTGCGCAGAATGAGCAGTTCTTC CASRGGAQNEQFF TRBJ2-1 . TRBV6-1 once
TGTGCCTGGAGCCGAGGGCTGGCCGGGGAGCTGTTTTTT CAWSRGLAGELFF TRBJ2-2 . TRBV30 .
TGCGCCAGCAGTACCCCAACAGGGGGCAGGATCATTCAGTACTTC CASSTPTGGRIIQYF TRBJ2-4 TRBD1 TRBV4-1 .
TGTGCCAGCAGGGGAGTGGGACTAGCGAACACTGAAGCTTTCTTT CASRGVGLANTEAFF TRBJ1-1 . TRBV2 .
TGTGCCAGCAGCTCGACAGGGCTTCATGGCTACACCTTC CASSSTGLHGYTF TRBJ1-2 TRBD1 TRBV5-4 .
TGTGCCAGCAGTGCGGCAGGGATGAACACTGAAGCTTTCTTT CASSAAGMNTEAFF TRBJ1-1 . TRBV6-1 .
TGTGCCAGCAGAGCGCCCGGGGGTTATAATTCACCCCTCCACTTT CASRAPGGYNSPLHF TRBJ1-6 . TRBV27 .
TGTGCCAGCTCACCAAGCGGGGGACCACAGAGGGAGCAGTACTTC CASSPSGGPQREQYF TRBJ2-7 TRBD2 TRBV18 few
TGTGCCAGCAGCGTAGACCAGGGGAATTCACCCCTCCACTTT CASSVDQGNSPLHF TRBJ1-6 . TRBV9 .
TGTGCCAGCAGCTTGGGGGGGATCCACGAGCAGTACTTC CASSLGGIHEQYF TRBJ2-7 TRBD2 TRBV13 once
TGTGCCAGCAGTAACACGAACTATGGCTACACCTTC CASSNTNYGYTF TRBJ1-2 . TRBV25-1 .
TGTGCCAGCAGCTTGAGTTTTTATGAAAAACTGTTTTTT CASSLSFYEKLFF TRBJ1-4 . TRBV7-9 .
TGTGCCAGCAGCGTGGGGAGCGGTCAAGAGACCCAGTACTTC CASSVGSGQETQYF TRBJ2-5 . TRBV9 .
TGCGCCAGCAGCCAAGGCTTTCCAGGGTACGAGCAGTACTTC CASSQGFPGYEQYF TRBJ2-7 . TRBV4-1 few
TGTGCCAGCAGCGATCTCACAGGGAGAAGAATGACTGAAGCTTTCTTT CASSDLTGRRMTEAFF TRBJ1-1 . TRBV7-2 .
TGTGCCAGCAGCTTAACGGGACAGTCCTACGAGCAGTACTTC CASSLTGQSYEQYF TRBJ2-7 TRBD1 TRBV7-9 .
TGCGCCAGCAGCCAAGTACAGGGACTGAACACTGAAGCTTTCTTT CASSQVQGLNTEAFF TRBJ1-1 . TRBV4-3 .
TGTGCCTGGAGTGTAACGGGTAGCCGAGGCGAGCAGTACTTC CAWSVTGSRGEQYF TRBJ2-7 . TRBV30 few
TGCGCCAGCAGCCCACCACAGGGGAACTATGGCTACACCTTC CASSPPQGNYGYTF TRBJ1-2 TRBD1 TRBV5-1 .